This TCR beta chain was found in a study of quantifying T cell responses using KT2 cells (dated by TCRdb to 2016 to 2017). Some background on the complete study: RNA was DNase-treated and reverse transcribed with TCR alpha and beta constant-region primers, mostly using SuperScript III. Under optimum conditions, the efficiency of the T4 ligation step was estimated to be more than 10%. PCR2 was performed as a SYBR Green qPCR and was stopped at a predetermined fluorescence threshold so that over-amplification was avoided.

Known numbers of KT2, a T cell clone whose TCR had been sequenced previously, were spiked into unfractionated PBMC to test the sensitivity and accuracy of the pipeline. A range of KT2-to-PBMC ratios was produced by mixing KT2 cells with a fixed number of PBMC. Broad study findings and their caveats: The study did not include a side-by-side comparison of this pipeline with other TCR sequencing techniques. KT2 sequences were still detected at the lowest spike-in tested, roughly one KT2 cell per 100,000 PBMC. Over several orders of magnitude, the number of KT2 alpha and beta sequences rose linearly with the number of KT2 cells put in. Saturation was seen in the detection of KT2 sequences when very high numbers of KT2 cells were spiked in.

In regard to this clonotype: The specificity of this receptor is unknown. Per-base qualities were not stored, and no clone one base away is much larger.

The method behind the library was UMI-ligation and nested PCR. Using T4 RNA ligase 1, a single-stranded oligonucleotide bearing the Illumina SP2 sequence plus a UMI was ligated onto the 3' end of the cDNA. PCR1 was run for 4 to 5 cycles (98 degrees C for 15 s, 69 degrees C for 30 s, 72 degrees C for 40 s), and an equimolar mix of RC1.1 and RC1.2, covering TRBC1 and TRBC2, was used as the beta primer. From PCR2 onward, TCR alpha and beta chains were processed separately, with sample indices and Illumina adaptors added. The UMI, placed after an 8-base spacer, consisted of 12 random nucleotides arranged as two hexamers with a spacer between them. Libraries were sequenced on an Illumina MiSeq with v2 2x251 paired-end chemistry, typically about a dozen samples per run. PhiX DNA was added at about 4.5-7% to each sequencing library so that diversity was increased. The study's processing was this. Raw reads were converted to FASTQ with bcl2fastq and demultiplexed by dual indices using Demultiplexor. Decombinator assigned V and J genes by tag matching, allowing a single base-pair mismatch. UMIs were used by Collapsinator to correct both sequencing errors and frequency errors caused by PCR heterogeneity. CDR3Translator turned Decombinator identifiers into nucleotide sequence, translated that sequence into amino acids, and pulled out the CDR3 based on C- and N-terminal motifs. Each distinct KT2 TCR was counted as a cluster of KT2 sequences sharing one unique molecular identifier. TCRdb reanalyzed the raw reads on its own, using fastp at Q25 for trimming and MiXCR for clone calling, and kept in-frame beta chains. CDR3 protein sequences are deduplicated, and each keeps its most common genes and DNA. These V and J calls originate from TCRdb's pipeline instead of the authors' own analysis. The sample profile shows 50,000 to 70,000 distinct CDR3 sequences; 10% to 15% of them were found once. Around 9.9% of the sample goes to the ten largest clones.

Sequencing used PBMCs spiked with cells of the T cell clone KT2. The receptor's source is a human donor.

The DNA sequence is as follows: TGTGCCAGTACCAGGGGCAGATATAGCAATCAGCCCCAGCATTTT. Its protein is CASTRGRYSNQPQHF. Here the chain combines TRBV19 and TRBJ1-5; TRBD1 is a possible D gene, resting on 6 matching bases. Taken from the germline V gene (reference sequence), the CDR1 and CDR2 loops are LNHDA and SQIVND. V is pared back by 7 bases and J by 0 bases, with 13 bases lying between the germline termini. The CDR3 holds 15 amino acids from the cysteine to the phenylalanine. Only the CDR3 part of the read is kept: 45 bases, read in frame from the first base.